One sample yielded the 30 T cell receptor beta chains listed below, sequenced in a study of blood T cell repertoires in COVID-19. The repertoire was sequenced with immunoSEQ multiplex PCR; TCRdb's copy has only in-frame clones and lacks some. The sample has 52,000 or so clones, about 88% seen once. Sequenced: peripheral blood. The receptor set was obtained from a man between 60 and 75 years old with active COVID-19.

The sample holds one count of this clone. This rearrangement joins TRBV7-3 to TRBJ2-1, with TRBD2 matching over 7 bases. The CDR3 has 15 amino acids. Germline loops: CDR1 SGHTA, CDR2 FQGTGA. Losses at the gene ends were 4 bases for V and 7 bases for J; bases not matched to a gene: 10. CDR3: CASSSSSGRGNEQFF. CDR3 nucleotide sequence: TGTGCCAGCAGCTCCTCTAGCGGCCGAGGGAATGAGCAGTTCTTC.

The chain is built from TRBV4-1 and TRBJ2-3, with no clear D. V was trimmed by 10 bases and J by 0 bases, leaving 11 bases between them. CDR1 is MGHRA, CDR2 YSYEKL, per germline. The CDR3 is 13 residues long. The DNA for the CDR3 is TGCGCCACAGCGTTAACTAGCACAGATACGCAGTATTTT. Protein product: CATALTSTDTQYF.

The V and J genes are TRBV5-6 and TRBJ2-1; 8 nucleotides align to TRBD2. Germline values: CDR1 SGHDT, CDR2 YYEEEE. Losses at the gene ends were 5 bases for V and 5 bases for J; bases not matched to a gene: 6. The CDR3 sequence is 14 residues long. Here the CDR3 reads CASRLSGGNNEQFF. The CDR3 nucleotides are TGTGCCAGCAGGTTGAGCGGGGGTAACAATGAGCAGTTCTTC.

The rearrangement uses TRBV11-2 and TRBJ2-7, with a tentative D call TRBD2 (6 bases). The CDR3 totals 11 residues. Trimming removed 7 bases at V and 5 bases at J, with 9 bases between. Germline CDR1 is SGHAT and CDR2 is FQNNGV. The CDR3 region has the DNA TGTGCCAGCACCCCGGGGGACGAGCAGTACTTC. It translates to CASTPGDEQYF.

V gene TRBV2 combines with J gene TRBJ2-5; D might be TRBD2 (6 bases). The CDR3 length is 16 residues. Trimming took off 1 base at V and 5 bases at J, with 17 bases between the two ends. Germline CDR1 is SNHLY and CDR2 is FYNNEI. As DNA, the CDR3 is TGTGCCAGCAGTGAAGAGCCCTGGGGGGTGGGGGAGACCCAGTACTTC. It translates to CASSEEPWGVGETQYF.

This chain joins TRBV6-2 or TRBV6-3 and TRBJ1-1; 10 bases agree with TRBD1. The J segment lost 0 bases and the V segment lost 5 bases, leaving 3 bases of the junction unmatched. This CDR3 spans 15 amino acids. Germline lookup yields CDR1 MNHEY and CDR2 SVGEGT. CDR3 sequence: CASSRGQGMNTEAFF. The CDR3 bases are TGTGCCAGCAGTAGGGGACAGGGGATGAACACTGAAGCTTTCTTT.

The rearrangement uses TRBV5-1 and TRBJ2-1, with D perhaps matching TRBD1 (6 bases). V gave up 3 bases and J gave up 1 base, with 8 bases separating them. The CDR3 spans 14 residues. Germline V gives CDR1 SGHRS, CDR2 YFSETQ. In DNA form, the CDR3 reads TGCGCCAGCAGCTCGGGACAATCCTACAATGAGCAGTTCTTC. Residues: CASSSGQSYNEQFF. The variable domain in full, with the rest retrieved from reference TRBV5-1 and TRBJ2-1, is KAGVTQTPRYLIKTRGQQVTLSCSPISGHRSVSWYQQTPGQGLQFLFEYFSETQRNKGNFPGRFSGRQFSNSRSEMNVSTLELGDSALYLCASSSGQSYNEQFFGPGTRLTVL.

The V gene is TRBV7-6, the J gene TRBJ2-5, with 8 bases that match TRBD1. V lost 4 bases, J lost 5 bases, and 6 bases stayed unmatched. The CDR3 has 14 amino acids. The germline CDR1 and CDR2 sequences are SGHVS and FNYEAQ. CDR3 nucleotide sequence: TGTGCCAGCAGCTACCAGACAGGGGTTGAGACCCAGTACTTC. Protein sequence: CASSYQTGVETQYF.

This chain joins TRBV5-6 and TRBJ1-2; D is unresolved. The CDR3 has 14 amino acids. Trimming took 0 bases from V and 8 from J, leaving 14 bases between them. Germline V gene data show CDR1 as SGHDT and CDR2 as YYEEEE. The CDR3 reads CASSLGGEIDGYTF. In nucleotides, the CDR3 is TGTGCCAGCAGCTTGGGGGGAGAAATTGACGGCTACACCTTC.

The chain employs TRBV28 and TRBJ2-5, with 12 bases aligning to TRBD2. Germline V gene sequence: CDR1 MDHEN, CDR2 SYDVKM. J lost 5 bases, V lost 5 bases, and 6 bases had no gene match. The CDR3 contains 15 residues. CDR3 protein: CASSTPTSGSETQYF. CDR3 in DNA: TGTGCCAGCAGTACCCCGACTAGCGGGAGTGAGACCCAGTACTTC. Looking up the rest from reference TRBV28 and TRBJ2-5 gives the full variable domain: DVKVTQSSRYLVKRTGEKVFLECVQDMDHENMFWYRQDPGLGLRLIYFSYDVKMKEKGDIPEGYSVSREKKERFSLILESASTNQTSMYLCASSTPTSGSETQYFGPGTRLLVL.

The rearrangement joins TRBV12-2 to TRBJ2-5; the table names TRBD2, a call not compared with the DNA. TRBV12-2 is given as a pseudogene. The CDR3 extends over 16 amino acids. Here the CDR3 reads CASRGGTSGSQETQYF. CDR3 nucleotide sequence: TGTGCAAGTCGCGGGGGGACTAGCGGGAGTCAAGAGACCCAGTACTTC.

This chain joins TRBV18 and TRBJ2-5; tentative D call: TRBD2 (5 bases). Trimming removed 2 bases at V and 0 bases at J, with 10 bases between. Germline CDR1 KGHSH, CDR2 LQKENI. The length of the CDR3 is 15 residues. CDR3: CASSPNVAHQETQYF. The DNA for the CDR3 is TGTGCCAGCTCACCAAACGTAGCGCACCAAGAGACCCAGTACTTC.

The V and J genes are TRBV5-1 and TRBJ2-7; TRBD1 agrees at 8 bases. V lost 4 bases, J lost 2 bases, and 8 bases stayed unmatched. Germline V lookup: CDR1 SGHRS, CDR2 YFSETQ. CDR3 length: 15 residues. CDR3 residues: CASSPPTTGAYEQYF. As DNA, the CDR3 is TGCGCCAGCAGCCCCCCTACGACAGGGGCCTACGAGCAGTACTTC.

This clone has only one observation. The chain uses TRBV4-1 and TRBJ2-3; D remains unclear. The germline CDR1 and CDR2 sequences are MGHRA and YSYEKL. This CDR3 has 16 amino acids. Deletions cut 3 bases from V and 5 bases from J, with 18 bases between. The CDR3 is CASSHPVSRRVDTQYF. The CDR3 DNA reads TGCGCCAGCAGCCACCCAGTTAGTCGCCGGGTAGATACGCAGTATTTT.

The chain employs TRBV6-5 and TRBJ2-7; 9 positions match TRBD1. The CDR3 covers 15 residues. Germline values: CDR1 MNHEY, CDR2 SVGAGI. The J segment lost 2 bases and the V segment lost 6 bases, leaving 8 bases of the junction unmatched. In DNA form, the CDR3 reads TGTGCCAGCAGCACCCCCGGGACAGGGACCTACGAGCAGTACTTC. Its protein product is CASSTPGTGTYEQYF.

The V and J genes are TRBV4-2 and TRBJ2-1; the D is unclear. From germline, CDR1 is LGHNA and CDR2 YNFKEQ. The CDR3 totals 15 residues. The V end was cut by 0 bases, the J end by 9 bases, with 15 bases between. The CDR3 region is CASSQEGTSAVEQFF. The CDR3 coding sequence is TGTGCCAGCAGCCAAGAAGGAACGAGCGCGGTTGAGCAGTTCTTC.

The gene calls are TRBV27 and TRBJ1-2, with a weak D call TRBD1 (6 bases). Trimming shortened V by 5 bases and J by 4 bases, and 17 bases separated the two germline ends. The CDR3 extends over 15 amino acids. The germline CDR1 and CDR2 sequences are MNHEY and SMNVEV (reference sequence). In DNA, the CDR3 is TGTGCCAGCAGTCCTCCAGGACAGAACCTCTATGGCTACACCTTC. It translates to CASSPPGQNLYGYTF.

The chain recombines TRBV11-3 with TRBJ2-2; D is possibly TRBD2 (7 bases). V dropped 5 bases and J dropped 4 bases, with 14 bases sitting between them. CDR1 and CDR2 (germline): SGHNT, YENEEA. The CDR3 is 15 amino acids. The CDR3 nucleotides are TGTGCCAGCAGCCCCGCGGGGGCCCCCACCGGGGAGCTGTTTTTT. Translation: CASSPAGAPTGELFF.

The CDR3 protein is CASSQDKDRGWYGANVLTF. The CDR3 nucleotides read TGTGCCAGCAGCCAAGATAAAGACCGAGGTTGGTATGGGGCCAACGTCCTGACTTTC. This sequence joins TRBV14 and TRBJ2-6; D gene uncertain. Germline V gene lookup returns CDR1 SGHDN and CDR2 FVKESK. V lost 0 bases and J 3 bases, leaving 18 bases between the germline ends. CDR3 length equals 19 residues.

The V and J genes are TRBV4-1 and TRBJ2-5, with D possibly matching TRBD1 (5 bases). The germline V and J ends were trimmed by 1 base and 1 base, with 13 bases remaining between them. Germline V gene data show CDR1 as MGHRA and CDR2 as YSYEKL. The CDR3 consists of 16 residues. The CDR3 is CASSQAGHLSQETQYF. Written as DNA, the CDR3 is TGCGCCAGCAGCCAAGCAGGGCACTTAAGCCAAGAGACCCAGTACTTC.

This clone was observed a handful of times. This chain joins TRBV6-5 and TRBJ2-1, with 7 bases identical to TRBD2. V shed 1 base, J shed 8 bases, and the junction held 5 bases outside the gene matches. CDR3 length equals 14 residues. CDR1 MNHEY and CDR2 SVGAGI come from the germline V gene. The chain's CDR3 is CASSYFGGTDEQFF. The CDR3 DNA reads TGTGCCAGCAGTTACTTCGGGGGGACGGATGAGCAGTTCTTC.

This rearrangement joins TRBV11-2 to TRBJ2-7; the match to TRBD2 covers 11 bases. CDR1 and CDR2 from the germline V gene are SGHAT and FQNNGV. The CDR3 has 16 residues. The ends lost 1 base at V and 5 bases at J; junction bases unmatched: 7. This CDR3 reads CASSLVPLAGGHEQYF. The CDR3 DNA sequence: TGTGCCAGCAGCTTAGTCCCCCTAGCGGGAGGCCACGAGCAGTACTTC.

This chain connects TRBV4-1 to TRBJ2-7; 10 positions match TRBD2. Germline CDR1 reads MGHRA; CDR2 reads YSYEKL. The CDR3 runs 16 residues. Trimming removed 1 base from V and 6 bases from J; junction bases left unmatched: 9. Here the CDR3 reads CASSQVFLAGDREQYF. DNA for the CDR3: TGCGCCAGCAGCCAAGTTTTTCTAGCGGGAGATCGCGAGCAGTACTTC.

This clone came up once. V and J are TRBV3-1 (or the pseudogene TRBV3-2) and TRBJ2-3; 10 bases agree with TRBD2. CDR1 is LGHDT, CDR2 YNNKEL, per germline (reference sequence). Unmatched junction bases numbered 8, after V lost 0 bases and J lost 2 bases. The CDR3 consists of 18 residues. The CDR3 sequence is CASSQERGSGRNTDTQYF. As DNA, the CDR3 is TGTGCCAGCAGCCAAGAAAGGGGTAGCGGGAGGAACACAGATACGCAGTATTTT.

The V and J genes are TRBV27 and TRBJ2-1, with a weak D call TRBD2 (6 bases). This CDR3 has 15 amino acids. The germline V gene has CDR1 MNHEY and CDR2 SMNVEV (reference sequence). V was shortened by 8 bases and J by 1 base, with 15 bases between the two germline ends. As DNA, the CDR3 is TGTGCCAGCGGAAGCGGGCCTGAATCCTACAATGAGCAGTTCTTC. This codes for CASGSGPESYNEQFF.

The V and J genes are TRBV9 and TRBJ1-1, with a tentative D call TRBD1 (5 bases). V was trimmed by 5 bases and J by 1 base, leaving 12 bases between them. This CDR3 comprises 14 residues. In germline, CDR1 is SGDLS, CDR2 YYNGEE. CDR3 residues: CASSAGRQNTEAFF. The CDR3 bases are TGTGCCAGCAGTGCGGGACGCCAGAACACTGAAGCTTTCTTT.

The genes are TRBV7-9 and TRBJ2-3; TRBD2 agrees at 12 bases. V gave up 2 bases and J gave up 4 bases; unmatched junction bases: 10. This CDR3 has 18 amino acids. The V gene's germline CDR1 is SEHNR and CDR2 FQNEAQ (reference sequence). This CDR3 reads CASSLSRTSGTRADTQYF. The CDR3, as DNA: TGTGCCAGCAGCTTATCACGGACTAGCGGGACGAGGGCAGATACGCAGTATTTT.

The chain combines TRBV6-4 with TRBJ1-1; TRBD1 is a possible D gene (6 bases). The CDR3 spans 19 residues. V was clipped by 0 bases and J by 6 bases, with 26 bases between them. Germline CDR1 and CDR2: MRHNA and SNTAGT. CDR3 sequence (DNA): TGTGCCAGCAGTGACTCGAATCACCCCAGTAGGGGGATAGGCTCTGAAGCTTTCTTT. As protein: CASSDSNHPSRGIGSEAFF.

The chain links TRBV30 to TRBJ2-5; a possible D gene is TRBD2 (6 bases). The germline V gene encodes CDR1 GTSNPN and CDR2 SVGIG (reference sequence). The length of the CDR3 is 11 residues. The ends were cut back, 8 bases at V and 2 bases at J, with 9 bases in the middle. The CDR3 coding sequence is TGTGCCGCTCGGGGGCAAGAGACCCAGTACTTC. This codes for CAARGQETQYF.

The chain recombines TRBV7-3 with TRBJ2-7, with D unclear. The length of the CDR3 is 14 residues. V was pared by 1 base and J by 6 bases, with 13 bases between. The germline V gene has CDR1 SGHTA and CDR2 FQGTGA. The CDR3 here is CASSLSAYGAEQYF. CDR3 in DNA: TGTGCCAGCAGCTTAAGTGCGTACGGAGCCGAGCAGTACTTC.